The 7 T cell receptor beta chains listed next were all sequenced from one sample in a study of T cells in women clearing cervical HPV infection listed by TCRdb under 2018. Library generation was performed with the immunoSEQ multiplex PCR assay. Sourced from immuneACCESS, this table was stored by TCRdb with only in-frame sequences that have V and J called. A share of the clones is absent; for the studies checked, an unresolved V gene accounts for under half, and the remainder has no known explanation. The sample table records about 30,000 clones. In total, the top ten clones hold about 7.8% of the sample. Source material: blood buffy coat. Receptors were obtained from a woman between 18 and 70 years old with a cervical HPV16 infection that either progressed to CIN3+ or cleared (not recorded which).

About this clone: The observed sequence ends 3 residues before the CDR3 terminus, with the missing tail filled in from the germline J gene. This chain uses TRBV7-6 with TRBJ2-7; D perhaps matches TRBD2 (6 bases). Germline CDR1 is SGHVS and CDR2 is FNYEAQ. This CDR3 comprises 15 residues. V lost 1 base, J lost 4 bases, and 14 bases lay in between. CDR3 protein: CASSLDAGHTYEQYF. Incomplete CDR3 DNA: TGTGCCAGCAGCTTAGACGCGGGGCACACATACGAG.

Regarding this clone: The read is 3 residues too short to cover the CDR3 end, so that end is filled in from the germline J gene. The chain combines TRBV20-1 with TRBJ2-7, with 8 bases aligning to TRBD2. Germline lookup yields CDR1 DFQATT and CDR2 SNEGSKA (reference sequence). This CDR3 comprises 13 residues. J lost 3 bases, V lost 6 bases, and 7 bases had no gene match. The DNA read from the CDR3 is TGCAGTGCCGAACTAGCGGATTTCTACGAG. This sequence encodes CSAELADFYE. The complete CDR3 protein is CSAELADFYEQYF.

Worth noting for this clone: The CDR3 end lies 3 residues beyond the end of the read and is filled in from the germline J gene. V is TRBV19 and J is TRBJ1-2; no firm D call. CDR3 size: 14 residues. From germline, CDR1 is LNHDA and CDR2 SQIVND (reference sequence). CDR3 DNA (partial): TGTGCCAGTAGTAAGCAAAGCAATTCCTACGAC. Translated, it gives CASSKQSNSYD. The full CDR3 protein reads CASSKQSNSYDYTF.

As to this clone: The read ends 3 residues early relative to the CDR3; the germline J gene fills the gap. V is TRBV6-1 and J is TRBJ1-4, with 11 positions matching TRBD1. Per the germline V gene, CDR1 is MNHNS and CDR2 is SASEGT. The length of the CDR3 is 15 residues. Unmatched junction bases numbered 3, after V lost 2 bases and J lost 7 bases. The part of the CDR3 DNA that was read is TGTGCCAGCAGTGAAAGGGGACAGGGGGGTGAAAAA. Encoded protein: CASSERGQGGEK. The whole CDR3 region reads CASSERGQGGEKLFF.

With regard to this clone: The read is 3 residues too short to cover the CDR3 end, so that end is filled in from the germline J gene. The J gene is TRBJ2-1, the V gene TRBV6-2 or TRBV6-3, with a weak D call TRBD2 (5 bases). The CDR3 consists of 15 residues. V lost 2 bases and J 5 bases, leaving 13 bases between the germline ends. Germline CDR1 and CDR2: MNHEY and SVGEGT. This chain's CDR3 is CASSYMSRGHNEQFF. The part of the CDR3 DNA that was read is TGTGCCAGCAGTTACATGTCCCGCGGGCACAATGAG.

With regard to this clone: The read terminates 3 residues ahead of where the CDR3 ends, so the germline J gene completes it. The V gene is TRBV13, the J gene TRBJ1-2; D gene ambiguous. Trimming took off 1 base at V and 2 bases at J, with 11 bases between the two ends. This CDR3 is built from 15 residues. Germline-derived CDR1 and CDR2 are PRHDT and FYEKMQ (reference sequence). CDR3 protein: CASSLAADFNYGYTF. Incomplete CDR3 DNA: TGTGCCAGCAGCTTAGCGGCTGACTTCAACTATGGC.

Comment on this clone: Read data end 3 residues before the CDR3 end; the end is taken from the germline J gene. V is TRBV29-1 and J is TRBJ2-7; the D gene is possibly TRBD1 (6 bases). The V gene lost 0 bases and the J gene lost 4 bases, with 13 bases spanning the gap. CDR3 length: 14 residues. Looked up from germline, CDR1 is SQVTM and CDR2 is ANQGSEA. CDR3 sequence: CSVEDRLRGYEQYF. CDR3 bases read: TGCAGCGTTGAAGATCGGCTCAGGGGTTACGAG.